This note documents a single T cell receptor (beta chain) sequence. The antigen is unknown. The data were taken from a study of post-analysis software for immune sequencing data. Whole-study findings and limits: With TRBV5-6, TRBV5-1 and TRBV20-1 included, about five TRBV segments were more frequent in patients than in controls. Same-batch preparations were strongly co-clustered by F measure.

This CDR3 is built from 14 residues. J lost 6 bases, V lost 6 bases, and 10 bases had no gene match. CDR1 and CDR2 from the germline V gene are SQVTM and ANQGSEA. The TCR beta cDNA libraries carried unique molecular identifiers. TCRdb reanalysed the PCR reads using MiXCR and keeps one entry per CDR3 protein. The repertoire holds some 890,000 distinct CDR3 sequences, with under 70% as singletons. J is TRBJ2-1 and V is TRBV29-1; the match to TRBD2 covers 8 bases. The sequence was obtained from a girl between 5 and 17 years old with multiple sclerosis. Specimen: blood. CDR3 residues: CSVPPAGVSNEQFF. The CDR3 DNA is TGCAGCGTCCCCCCAGCGGGAGTCAGCAATGAGCAGTTCTTC.